This entry lists 10 T cell receptor beta chains sequenced from one sample in a study of early T cells in non-severe SARS-CoV-2 infection. TCRdb redid the calling of the 5' RACE reads with MiXCR, one entry per CDR3 protein. Here the sample spans 65,000 to 85,000 distinct CDR3 sequences, approximately 10% being singletons. Sequenced sample: whole blood. These receptors came from an adult who was a healthcare worker with PCR-confirmed SARS-CoV-2 infection or an uninfected control (not recorded which).

This sequence joins TRBV7-2 and TRBJ2-7; a possible D gene is TRBD2 (5 bases). From germline, CDR1 is SGHTA and CDR2 FQGNSA. V shed 4 bases and J shed 7 bases, with 17 bases lying between them. The CDR3 runs 14 residues. The CDR3: CASSSGSDRREQYF. DNA of the CDR3: TGTGCCAGCAGCTCGGGGTCGGACCGGAGGGAGCAGTACTTC.

This chain connects TRBV2 to TRBJ2-1; D gene unclear. The CDR3 loop spans 13 amino acids. V dropped 6 bases and J dropped 4 bases, with 10 bases sitting between them. Germline CDR1 reads SNHLY; CDR2 reads FYNNEI. As DNA, the CDR3 is TGTGCCAGCAGCTCTGTCCGGTACAATGAGCAGTTCTTC. It yields the protein CASSSVRYNEQFF.

This clonotype was seen at least ten times. The rearrangement uses TRBV6-6 and TRBJ2-1; 7 bases fit TRBD1. This CDR3 comprises 15 residues. Unmatched junction bases numbered 11, after V lost 4 bases and J lost 8 bases. CDR1 is MNHNY, CDR2 SVGAGI, per germline (reference sequence). This CDR3 is CASSFDRAGVDEQFF. Here the CDR3 DNA reads TGTGCCAGCAGTTTCGACAGGGCTGGTGTCGATGAGCAGTTCTTC.

The chain joins TRBV12-3 or TRBV12-4 to TRBJ2-3; D ambiguous. CDR3 length equals 14 residues. Deletions cut 3 bases from V and 0 bases from J, with 7 bases between. The CDR3 loop is CASSFDPSTDTQYF. The CDR3 DNA follows: TGTGCCAGCAGTTTTGATCCTAGCACAGATACGCAGTATTTT.

This clonotype was seen repeatedly, ten times or more. The rearrangement links TRBV18 to TRBJ1-2, with 7 bases aligning to TRBD1. The junction had 11 bases not matched to a gene; V was cut back by 3 bases and J by 4 bases. The CDR3 loop spans 16 amino acids. Germline CDR1 reads KGHSH; CDR2 reads LQKENI. CDR3 bases: TGTGCCAGCTCACCGCTGCCCGGACAGGAGGCCTATGGCTACACCTTC. As protein: CASSPLPGQEAYGYTF.

In this sample, this clonotype turned up a few times. This chain connects TRBV12-3 or TRBV12-4 to TRBJ1-3, with D possibly being TRBD1 (5 bases). The V end was cut by 3 bases, the J end by 9 bases, with 12 bases between. This CDR3 contains 13 residues. The DNA of the CDR3 is TGTGCCAGCAGTTTGGACGGGGCTAGCACCATATATTTT. Protein product: CASSLDGASTIYF.

The chain links TRBV5-1 to TRBJ2-1; D perhaps matches TRBD2 (6 bases). Trimming took off 0 bases at V and 1 base at J, with 11 bases between the two ends. This CDR3 is built from 16 residues. Looked up from germline, CDR1 is SGHRS and CDR2 is YFSETQ. The DNA for the CDR3 is TGCGCCAGCAGCTTGGATGGAGGGCGGTCCTACAATGAGCAGTTCTTC. It translates to CASSLDGGRSYNEQFF.

The count of this clonotype is one. Written as DNA, the CDR3 is TGTGCCAGTAGTCAACAGGGGATCCCCTCTGGGGCCAACGTCCTGACTTTC. It yields the protein CASSQQGIPSGANVLTF. The chain combines TRBV19 with TRBJ2-6; 7 bases line up with TRBD1. The germline V gene encodes CDR1 LNHDA and CDR2 SQIVND (reference sequence). The CDR3 runs to 17 residues. Trimming at V came to 5 bases and at J to 0 bases, leaving 7 bases not matched to a gene.

The chain links TRBV27 to TRBJ1-1; 12 bases agree with TRBD1. CDR3 length: 15 amino acids. CDR1 is MNHEY and CDR2 is SMNVEV in the germline V gene (reference sequence). V lost 5 bases to trimming and J lost 3 bases; unmatched junction nucleotides: 4. CDR3 residues: CASSRDRGPDTEAFF. The CDR3 DNA reads as TGTGCCAGCAGTCGGGACAGGGGGCCGGACACTGAAGCTTTCTTT.

The chain couples TRBV2 to TRBJ1-4; 8 bases agree with TRBD1. This CDR3 spans 13 amino acids. The V segment lost 4 bases and the J segment 10 bases; nucleotides outside the gene matches: 5. The germline CDR1 and CDR2 sequences are SNHLY and FYNNEI. The CDR3 is CASSVPGGGKLFF. In DNA, the CDR3 is TGTGCCAGCAGTGTGCCAGGGGGCGGAAAACTGTTTTTT.